These 10 T cell receptor beta chains originate from one sample sequenced in a study of cytomegalovirus exposure and HLA in healthy donors. 60 Vbeta and 13 Jbeta primers were used in PCR. TCRdb's table, derived via immunoSEQ multiplex PCR, lists solely in-frame clones and lacks some. Of 180,000 or so clones listed, 75% to 85% are singletons. The source material was PBMCs. These receptors were taken from a woman in her late teens or twenties in good health and CMV-seropositive.

The rearrangement links TRBV2 to TRBJ2-2; D may be TRBD1 (6 bases). Trimming left V 8 bases short and J 0 bases short, with 13 bases between. Germline V gives CDR1 SNHLY, CDR2 FYNNEI. The CDR3 loop spans 15 amino acids. The CDR3 DNA is TGTGCCAGCCGGAGACAGGCCGCGAACACCGGGGAGCTGTTTTTT. Its translation: CASRRQAANTGELFF.

This clone was observed once. V and J are TRBV7-6 and TRBJ1-6; D is uncertain. The CDR3 loop spans 15 amino acids. The germline V gene has CDR1 SGHVS and CDR2 FNYEAQ. Trimming took 2 bases from V and 8 from J, leaving 13 bases between them. This CDR3 reads CASSLSGSGDSPLHF. CDR3 DNA: TGTGCCAGCAGCTTAAGCGGGTCCGGGGATTCACCCCTCCACTTT.

V gene TRBV27 combines with J gene TRBJ1-5; a weak D match, TRBD1 (5 bases). The germline V gene has CDR1 MNHEY and CDR2 SMNVEV (reference sequence). CDR3 size: 15 residues. Trimming cost V 0 bases and J 1 base, with 7 bases left between them. The CDR3 DNA reads as TGTGCCAGCAGTTTATCCAGGGTAAGCAATCAGCCCCAGCATTTT. It yields the protein CASSLSRVSNQPQHF.

This chain joins TRBV30 and TRBJ2-3; D is perhaps TRBD1 (5 bases). Trimming took 0 bases from V and 4 from J, leaving 8 bases between them. Germline CDR1 and CDR2: GTSNPN and SVGIG (reference sequence). The CDR3 contains 13 residues. The DNA of the CDR3 is TGTGCCTGGAGTGTACGCAGGGCAGATACGCAGTATTTT. It is translated as CAWSVRRADTQYF.

The V and J genes are TRBV29-1 and TRBJ2-1, with D possibly being TRBD1 (8 bases). This CDR3 has 13 amino acids. Germline CDR1 is SQVTM and CDR2 is ANQGSEA. Trimming shortened V by 7 bases and J by 9 bases, and 19 bases separated the two germline ends. DNA of the CDR3: TGCAGCGGACGCTACAGGGGGGGCACTGAGCAGTTCTTC. As protein: CSGRYRGGTEQFF.

This chain joins TRBV27 and TRBJ1-2; 7 bases are shared with TRBD1. The V and J ends lost 4 bases and 3 bases, in that order; junction bases with no gene match: 5. CDR3 length: 14 amino acids. CDR1 is MNHEY and CDR2 is SMNVEV in the germline V gene (reference sequence). CDR3 residues: CASSSKTGYYGYTF. The CDR3 nucleotides are TGTGCCAGCAGTTCCAAGACAGGGTACTATGGCTACACCTTC.

The V and J genes are TRBV7-3 and TRBJ2-2; 7 bases line up with TRBD1. J gave up 6 bases and V 5 bases, and 18 bases lay outside the gene matches. The length of the CDR3 is 18 residues. Germline V lookup: CDR1 SGHTA, CDR2 FQGTGA. The CDR3 bases are TGTGCCAGCAGCGCCCGACCGGGACAGTTCCTGGAGCCCGGGGAGCTGTTTTTT. Its protein is CASSARPGQFLEPGELFF. The whole variable domain, filled in from reference TRBV7-3 and TRBJ2-2, reads GAGVSQTPSNKVTEKGKYVELRCDPISGHTALYWYRQSLGQGPEFLIYFQGTGAADDSGLPNDRFFAVRPEGSVSTLKIQRTERGDSAVYLCASSARPGQFLEPGELFFGEGSRLTVL.

This chain connects TRBV25-1 to TRBJ2-5; 8 nucleotides line up with TRBD1. The CDR3 is made up of 15 amino acids. Germline CDR1 and CDR2: MGHDK and SYGVNS. Trimming removed 1 base from V and 5 bases from J; junction bases left unmatched: 6. As DNA, the CDR3 is TGTGCCAGCAGTGAATTCGGGACAGGTCCGGAGACCCAGTACTTC. This encodes CASSEFGTGPETQYF.

The chain recombines TRBV5-6 with TRBJ2-5, with D perhaps matching TRBD2 (6 bases). Trimming shortened V by 0 bases and J by 3 bases, and 21 bases separated the two germline ends. The CDR3 consists of 18 residues. Germline assignment: CDR1 SGHDT and CDR2 YYEEEE. CDR3 nucleotides: TGTGCCAGCAGCTTGGTGGACCTAGCGTCGGGGCCAAAAGAGACCCAGTACTTC. Protein: CASSLVDLASGPKETQYF.

The chain employs TRBV5-1 and TRBJ2-7; 12 bases match TRBD1. V gave up 3 bases and J gave up 5 bases; unmatched junction bases: 6. Looked up from germline, CDR1 is SGHRS and CDR2 is YFSETQ. The CDR3 is made up of 15 amino acids. CDR3 loop: CASSSGQGALDEQYF. CDR3 nucleotides: TGCGCCAGCAGCTCGGGACAGGGGGCGCTTGACGAGCAGTACTTC.